The clone carrying this TCR beta chain was detected a few times. The data were taken from a study of patients and donors after allogeneic stem cell transplantation. MiXCR, applied by TCRdb to the RT-PCR reads, yields one record per CDR3 protein. Among about 210,000 distinct CDR3 sequences listed, around 40% were seen once. The CDR3 has 15 amino acids. V was trimmed by 2 bases and J by 0 bases, leaving 11 bases between them. The germline CDR1 and CDR2 sequences are SGHRS and YFSETQ. The rearrangement links TRBV5-1 to TRBJ1-1; D uncertain. This TCR was recovered from a human donor who was either an allogeneic HSCT recipient or a stem cell or donor lymphocyte infusion donor (not recorded which). It is not recorded whose cells these are; they may come from a transplant donor. The sample taken for sequencing was blood, either unsorted or a sorted T cell fraction (not recorded which). CDR3 residues: CASSFLDRMNTEAFF. Here the CDR3 DNA reads TGCGCCAGCAGCTTTCTGGACCGCATGAACACTGAAGCTTTCTTT.